This TCR beta chain was observed in a study of blood T cell repertoires in COVID-19. Study-wide background: Samples representing acute and convalescent COVID-19 were sourced from the United States, Italy and Spain. Sample material is recorded as cDNA or gDNA derived from T cells, B-cell-depleted T cells, or PBMCs.

Germline CDR1 GTSNPN, CDR2 SVGIG (reference sequence). This CDR3 contains 15 residues. Trimming took 2 bases from V and 10 from J; bases not matched to a gene: 7. In the authors' workflow: The assay estimated nucleated cells by amplifying reference gene primers. Sequenced by immunoSEQ multiplex PCR; TCRdb stores in-frame clones only, minus some. V, J and clone size were drawn from that table, and D and trimming were deduced from the DNA. The repertoire holds 80,000 to 90,000 clones, with approximately 79% as singletons. Sample: peripheral blood. The source of this sequence is a man aged 65-85 years with acute or convalescent COVID-19. V is TRBV30 and J is TRBJ2-1; 14 bases line up with TRBD2. CDR3 sequence: CAWSPTGLAGDEQFF. CDR3 DNA sequence: TGTGCCTGGAGTCCGACGGGACTAGCGGGAGACGAGCAGTTCTTC.